The clone carrying this TCR beta chain was seen more than once but under ten times. No antigen is known for it. The data derive from a study of T-cell memory formation after mild COVID-19. The wider study: Across donors, TCR clusters were largely donor specific.

V lost 4 bases and J 4 bases, leaving 15 bases between the germline ends. This CDR3 region has 16 residues. CDR1 is KGHDR, CDR2 SFDVKD, per germline. After 5'RACE with constant-segment primers, TCR alpha and TCR beta cDNA libraries carrying sample barcodes and UMIs were obtained. MiXCR, run by TCRdb on the 5' RACE reads, gives a single entry per CDR3 protein. The sample has 210,000 or so distinct CDR3 sequences; about 10% are singletons. Findings and limits, study-wide: A second wave expanding day 15 to 37 was CD4+-biased; contracting clones were balanced.

The rearrangement links TRBV24-1 to TRBJ2-2; D is possibly TRBD1 or TRBD2 (6 bases each). Material: PBMCs or a T cell subset sorted from them (not recorded which). The sequence derives from a man younger than 35 who had mild COVID-19 (a few samples of this study predate the infection). Cell type and time point are not known. The CDR3 region is CATSDTSGAGTGELFF. Written as DNA, the CDR3 is TGTGCCACCAGTGACACCTCGGGGGCCGGCACCGGGGAGCTGTTTTTT.